Following are 11 T cell receptor beta chains from one sample sequenced in a study of a mutant IDH1 vaccine in newly diagnosed glioma. The time point here: week 5, during vaccination. Mutant IDH1 20-mer peptide, at 300 ug, made up each vaccine dose, with topical imiquimod. Antigens of these TCRs are unknown. Repertoires were generated with immunoSEQ multiplex PCR, while TCRdb's copy carries only in-frame clones and drops some. The repertoire holds roughly 28,000 clones, with roughly 80% as singletons. The source material was PBMCs, sampled from a glioma patient whose treatment included an IDH1 peptide vaccine. The receptors shown here come from a man aged 40-49 years with glioma. Some clones in this sample may be carry-over from other donors' samples.

The chain couples TRBV19 to TRBJ1-4, with D perhaps TRBD1 (5 bases). Germline V gene data show CDR1 as LNHDA and CDR2 as SQIVND (reference sequence). V shed 3 bases and J shed 5 bases, with 16 bases lying between them. This CDR3 is 16 amino acids long. In nucleotides, the CDR3 is TGTGCCAGTAGTATCGGGGCTGCTGGAGAGAATGAAAAACTGTTTTTT. This sequence encodes CASSIGAAGENEKLFF.

This chain joins TRBV19 and TRBJ2-5, with D tentatively TRBD1 (7 bases). Germline CDR1 is LNHDA and CDR2 is SQIVND (reference sequence). The V and J ends lost 3 bases and 2 bases respectively, with 13 bases between them. This CDR3 has 15 residues. The CDR3: CASSILRGEQETQYF. The CDR3 DNA is TGTGCCAGTAGTATCCTCAGGGGGGAGCAAGAGACCCAGTACTTC.

V usage is TRBV6-1 and J usage is TRBJ1-5; D not certain. V shed 0 bases and J shed 7 bases, with 13 bases lying between them. The CDR3 is made up of 15 amino acids. Germline CDR1 is MNHNS and CDR2 is SASEGT. The CDR3 sequence: CASSEARQPDQPQHF. For the CDR3, the DNA is TGTGCCAGCAGTGAAGCGCGGCAGCCAGACCAGCCCCAGCATTTT.

This clone was seen a few times. The J gene is TRBJ1-5, the V gene TRBV30, with D unresolved. Germline V gene data show CDR1 as GTSNPN and CDR2 as SVGIG (reference sequence). CDR3 size: 13 residues. V shed 0 bases and J shed 7 bases, with 10 bases lying between them. CDR3 in DNA: TGTGCCTGGAGTGTTAGTGAGGAGCAGCCCCAGCATTTT. This encodes CAWSVSEEQPQHF.

V and J are TRBV20-1 and TRBJ1-2; no clear D. The V end was cut by 6 bases, the J end by 2 bases, with 7 bases between. Germline V gene lookup returns CDR1 DFQATT and CDR2 SNEGSKA (reference sequence). The CDR3 runs 11 residues. The CDR3 region is CSANDNYGYTF. CDR3 DNA sequence: TGCAGTGCGAACGACAACTATGGCTACACCTTC.

Only a few counts were recorded for this clone. The rearrangement links TRBV15 to TRBJ1-1; D is possibly TRBD1 (6 bases). The V end lost 3 bases, the J end lost 6 bases, and 20 bases lay between the germline ends. Germline V gives CDR1 LNHNV, CDR2 YYDKDF (reference sequence). The CDR3 covers 16 residues. CDR3 sequence reads: CATSSPGHKNNAEAFF. The CDR3 DNA follows: TGTGCCACCAGCAGCCCGGGACACAAGAACAACGCTGAAGCTTTCTTT.

The chain combines TRBV18 with TRBJ2-7; TRBD1 or TRBD2 may be the D gene (5 bases each). The CDR3 runs to 13 residues. V was cut by 3 bases and J by 5 bases, with 11 bases left in between. The germline gives CDR1 KGHSH, CDR2 LQKENI. The CDR3: CASSPARDDEQYF. The CDR3 DNA follows: TGTGCCAGCTCACCGGCAAGGGACGACGAGCAGTACTTC.

The chain joins TRBV5-1 to TRBJ1-1, with no clear D. Trimming removed 0 bases at V and 3 bases at J, with 9 bases between. Germline assignment: CDR1 SGHRS and CDR2 YFSETQ. CDR3 length: 14 amino acids. The CDR3 reads CASSLESKYTEAFF. CDR3 DNA: TGCGCCAGCAGCTTGGAGAGTAAGTACACTGAAGCTTTCTTT. The whole variable domain, remainder taken from reference TRBV5-1 and TRBJ1-1, is KAGVTQTPRYLIKTRGQQVTLSCSPISGHRSVSWYQQTPGQGLQFLFEYFSETQRNKGNFPGRFSGRQFSNSRSEMNVSTLELGDSALYLCASSLESKYTEAFFGQGTRLTVV.

The chain employs TRBV21-1 and TRBJ2-2; TRBD1, the D gene given by the table, was not confirmed from the DNA. TRBV21-1 is reported as a pseudogene. The CDR3 is made up of 15 amino acids. The CDR3 DNA follows: TGTGCCAGCAGCAAACGGACAGGGAGGACCGGGGAGCTGTTTTTT. Protein sequence: CASSKRTGRTGELFF.

The CDR3 here is CASSAKPGLAGNEQFF. Here the CDR3 DNA reads TGTGCCAGCAGCGCGAAACCGGGACTAGCCGGCAATGAGCAGTTCTTC. The chain carries TRBV5-4 and TRBJ2-1; 9 bases match TRBD2. Germline lookup yields CDR1 SGHNT and CDR2 YYREEE (reference sequence). V lost 4 bases and J lost 6; bases outside the gene matches: 11. This CDR3 is built from 16 residues.

This chain joins TRBV5-4 and TRBJ2-5; 7 nucleotides line up with TRBD1. Per the germline V gene, CDR1 is SGHNT and CDR2 is YYREEE (reference sequence). The CDR3 totals 15 residues. J was trimmed by 4 bases and V by 0 bases; bases with no gene match: 6. CDR3 region: CASSLELRGRETQYF. CDR3 DNA sequence: TGTGCCAGCAGCTTGGAACTCAGGGGGAGAGAGACCCAGTACTTC.